These T cell receptor beta chains were read from a single sample in a study of blood T cell repertoires in COVID-19. Assay used: immunoSEQ multiplex PCR; TCRdb lists only in-frame clones, some missing. The data hold roughly 200,000 clones, with 82% observed a single time. Sequencing was performed on peripheral blood. The receptor source for this set is a woman aged 80 or older with COVID-19, enrolled during active disease. Each CDR3 is given with its conserved first and last residue. The D gene is left open where the match is weak. Clone size appears in some rows only: once, few, many, or a class for an expanded clone.

J gene	V gene	CDR3 length	D gene	clone size	CDR3 DNA	CDR3 protein
TRBJ1-1	TRBV7-9	15	TRBD1	-	TGTGCCAGCAGTATACCGACAGGGATGAACACTGAAGCTTTCTTT	CASSIPTGMNTEAFF
TRBJ2-1	TRBV6-5	13	TRBD1	-	TGTGCCAGCAGGCGGGACAGGGACAATGAGCAGTTCTTC	CASRRDRDNEQFF
TRBJ2-1	TRBV3-1/TRBV3-2	13	-	-	TGTGCCAGCAGCCAAGGGGGGCGGAATGAGCAGTTCTTC	CASSQGGRNEQFF
TRBJ2-1	TRBV6-5	15	-	-	TGTGCCAGCAGTCCCTTCGGAGTGGGGGGCAATGAGCAGTTCTTC	CASSPFGVGGNEQFF
TRBJ1-5	TRBV7-8	14	-	-	TGTGCCAGCAGCTTAGATCTTGCGCCGAGGCCCCAGCATTTT	CASSLDLAPRPQHF
TRBJ1-3	TRBV3-1/TRBV3-2	14	TRBD1	-	TGTGCCAGCAGCTTCACAGGGGCGAGAAACACCATATATTTT	CASSFTGARNTIYF
TRBJ1-4	TRBV7-9	15	TRBD1	-	TGTGCCAGCAGCTTCCCCCGACAGGGAAATGAAAAACTGTTTTTT	CASSFPRQGNEKLFF
TRBJ1-1	TRBV28	14	-	-	TGTGCCAGCAGTTTAAAGCAGGGAAGAACTGAAGCTTTCTTT	CASSLKQGRTEAFF
TRBJ1-1	TRBV19	16	-	-	TGTGCCAGTAGTGTGCTGGGACCCCAGGGGAGCGCTGAAGCTTTCTTT	CASSVLGPQGSAEAFF
TRBJ1-5	TRBV7-9	17	TRBD1	few	TGTGCCAGCAGCTTATCGTATGTTCAGGAGACAGGGGGGCCCCAGCATTTT	CASSLSYVQETGGPQHF
TRBJ2-6	TRBV10-3	13	-	-	TGTGCCATCGGAGTGTCTGGGGCCAACGTCCTGACTTTC	CAIGVSGANVLTF
TRBJ2-1	TRBV12-3/TRBV12-4	12	-	-	TGTGCCAGCAGTCGGGGCTACAATGAGCAGTTCTTC	CASSRGYNEQFF
TRBJ1-1	TRBV3-1/TRBV3-2	14	-	-	TGTGCCAGCAGCCCCCGCGGGATGAACACTGAAGCTTTCTTT	CASSPRGMNTEAFF
TRBJ1-1	TRBV5-1	14	-	-	TGCGCCAGCACCCTGGGCAGCCTGAACACTGAAGCTTTCTTT	CASTLGSLNTEAFF
TRBJ2-6	TRBV12-5	13	-	-	TGTGCTAGTGCACACTCTGGGGCCAACGTCCTGACTTTC	CASAHSGANVLTF
TRBJ2-1	TRBV5-4	14	-	-	TGTGCCAGCAGCTTGGCAGCGACTAACAATGAGCAGTTCTTC	CASSLAATNNEQFF
TRBJ1-1	TRBV5-4	18	TRBD1	-	TGTGCCAGCAGCCGCCCGCCCTGGGAAACAGGGGTGAACACTGAAGCTTTCTTT	CASSRPPWETGVNTEAFF
TRBJ1-1	TRBV7-3	13	-	-	TGTGCCAGCAGCGCCACAGGGACGACTGAAGCTTTCTTT	CASSATGTTEAFF
TRBJ1-4	TRBV5-1	16	-	-	TGCGCCAGCAGCTTGGGGGCCTCTGGGCCCAATGAAAAACTGTTTTTT	CASSLGASGPNEKLFF
TRBJ2-3	TRBV18	15	-	-	TGTGCCAGCTCACCAACGGCACGGGACACAGATACGCAGTATTTT	CASSPTARDTDTQYF
TRBJ2-7	TRBV6-5	13	TRBD1	-	TGTGCCTCAAGGGGACAGGAGACCTACGAGCAGTACTTC	CASRGQETYEQYF
TRBJ2-1	TRBV18	16	TRBD2	-	TGTGCCAGCTCACTTCAGCGGGGGGGCCTAGGCAATGAGCAGTTCTTC	CASSLQRGGLGNEQFF
TRBJ1-2	TRBV5-5	12	-	-	TGTGCCAGCAGCCCGGAGGGATATGGCTACACCTTC	CASSPEGYGYTF
TRBJ1-3	TRBV29-1	13	-	-	TGCAGCGTTGAGAGGGAAAATGGAAACACCATATATTTT	CSVERENGNTIYF
TRBJ1-2	TRBV6-1	12	-	-	TGTGCCAGCAGTGAGGCGGACTATGGCTACACCTTC	CASSEADYGYTF
TRBJ1-6	TRBV4-2	15	-	-	TGTGCCAGCAGCCGGGAGGGACCGAGCAATTCACCCCTCCACTTT	CASSREGPSNSPLHF
TRBJ2-6	TRBV24-1	16	TRBD1	once	TGTGCCACACAGGGGGTAAAAGGATCTGGGGCCAACGTCCTGACTTTC	CATQGVKGSGANVLTF
TRBJ1-2	TRBV2	14	TRBD1	few	TGTGCCAGCAGTGTTAGACAGGGGTACTATGGCTACACCTTC	CASSVRQGYYGYTF
TRBJ2-1	TRBV5-4	16	TRBD1	-	TGTGCCAGCAGCTCCCGACAGGGGGCCACTTACAATGAGCAGTTCTTC	CASSSRQGATYNEQFF
TRBJ1-1	TRBV12-3/TRBV12-4	13	-	-	TGTGCCAGCAGGCGCCTAGGAACAACTGAAGCTTTCTTT	CASRRLGTTEAFF
TRBJ2-3	TRBV29-1	15	-	-	TGCAGCGTTGGTTGGGGCAGTTCTCTCACAGATACGCAGTATTTT	CSVGWGSSLTDTQYF
TRBJ2-5	TRBV3-1/TRBV3-2	16	-	-	TGTGCCAGCAGTAACAGGGCCCTAGGACTCCAAGAGACCCAGTACTTC	CASSNRALGLQETQYF
TRBJ2-6	TRBV5-1	16	TRBD1	-	TGCGCCAGTGAAGCCGGGACAGGACCTGGGGCCAACGTCCTGACTTTC	CASEAGTGPGANVLTF
TRBJ1-2	TRBV6-5	14	TRBD1	-	TGTGCCAGCACGTTAACAGGGGGCGGCTATGGCTACACCTTC	CASTLTGGGYGYTF
TRBJ2-5	TRBV7-9	14	TRBD1	-	TGTGCCAGCAGCTTGGACAGGTACCAAGAGACCCAGTACTTC	CASSLDRYQETQYF
TRBJ1-2	TRBV3-1/TRBV3-2	14	-	-	TGTGCCAGCAAGACGGGCAGGGCGGTCGATGGCTACACCTTC	CASKTGRAVDGYTF
TRBJ1-5	TRBV7-9	16	-	many	TGTGCCAGCAGCCTACAGGGAGGGGTTCGCAATCAGCCCCAGCATTTT	CASSLQGGVRNQPQHF
TRBJ2-4	TRBV2	12	TRBD1	-	TGTGCCAGCAGACAGGGGGCGGACATTCAGTACTTC	CASRQGADIQYF
TRBJ1-1	TRBV6-1	14	-	-	TGTGCCAGCAGTTTCACAGAGATGAACACTGAAGCTTTCTTT	CASSFTEMNTEAFF
TRBJ2-5	TRBV2	15	-	-	TGTGCCAGCAGTGATCAGACAGGTAGTCAAGAGACCCAGTACTTC	CASSDQTGSQETQYF
TRBJ1-5	TRBV7-2	13	-	-	TGTGCCAGCAGCGCACACCTAGATCAGCCCCAGCATTTT	CASSAHLDQPQHF
TRBJ1-1	TRBV5-1	14	TRBD1	once	TGCGCCAGCAGCCCTCAGGGGGACTACACTGAAGCTTTCTTT	CASSPQGDYTEAFF
TRBJ1-1	TRBV6-5	15	-	few	TGTGCCAGCAGTTTCACTGCGGGGCGGCGTACTGAAGCTTTCTTT	CASSFTAGRRTEAFF
TRBJ2-4	TRBV6-5	15	-	-	TGTGCCAGCAGTTACTCGGACAGATTCAAAAACATTCAGTACTTC	CASSYSDRFKNIQYF
TRBJ1-2	TRBV6-5	12	-	-	TGTGCCAGCAGTCCGGGGAACTATGGCTACACCTTC	CASSPGNYGYTF
TRBJ2-2	TRBV9	14	-	-	TGTGCCAGCAACGCGGGACTCCACTCCGGGGAGCTGTTTTTT	CASNAGLHSGELFF
TRBJ1-1	TRBV27	15	-	-	TGTGCCAGCAGTTTACGGTCTACAGCAAACACTGAAGCTTTCTTT	CASSLRSTANTEAFF
TRBJ1-1	TRBV5-1	14	TRBD1	-	TGCGCCAGCAACGTACAGGGGGAAGGGACTGAAGCTTTCTTT	CASNVQGEGTEAFF
TRBJ2-3	TRBV13	17	TRBD1	-	TGTGCCAGCAGCTTAGGCCCGGGACAGGGTATTTCAGATACGCAGTATTTT	CASSLGPGQGISDTQYF
TRBJ1-2	TRBV3-1/TRBV3-2	15	-	-	TGTGCCAGCAGCCCCCCGGGAACGGGGAGCTATGGCTACACCTTC	CASSPPGTGSYGYTF
TRBJ1-2	TRBV24-1	15	-	-	TGTGCCGCCTTCAATCAGCGGACAGCCAAGTATGGCTACACCTTC	CAAFNQRTAKYGYTF
TRBJ2-1	TRBV14	11	-	-	TGTGCCAGCAGCGTTAGAAATGAGCAGTTCTTC	CASSVRNEQFF
TRBJ2-7	TRBV7-2	16	TRBD2	few	TGTGCCAGCAGCTTAGCTAGGCGGGGGATTGGGTACGAGCAGTACTTC	CASSLARRGIGYEQYF
TRBJ1-5	TRBV19	15	TRBD1	-	TGTGCCAGTAGTATAGGGGACAGGGACAATCAGCCCCAGCATTTT	CASSIGDRDNQPQHF
TRBJ1-4	TRBV11-2	15	-	few	TGTGCCAGCAGCTTAGTCCCGGGGACTAATGAAAAACTGTTTTTT	CASSLVPGTNEKLFF
TRBJ2-5	TRBV19	15	TRBD2	-	TGTGCCAGTCAGTACGAACTAGCGGGAGGGGAGACCCAGTACTTC	CASQYELAGGETQYF
TRBJ2-1	TRBV7-2	15	TRBD1	-	TGTGCCAGCAGCTTAAGGGGACAGGGGAACAATGAGCAGTTCTTC	CASSLRGQGNNEQFF
TRBJ1-3	TRBV7-8	15	-	-	TGTGCCAGCAGCTTAATCCGGGGCTCTGGAAACACCATATATTTT	CASSLIRGSGNTIYF
TRBJ1-1	TRBV3-1/TRBV3-2	16	-	-	TGTGCCAGCAGCCTAAAGGCAGGAACGGGGGGCACTGAAGCTTTCTTT	CASSLKAGTGGTEAFF